This T cell receptor (beta chain) was documented in a study of identical twins (dated by TCRdb to the mid-2010s). For context, the study as a whole: To test whether fetal clonotypes persist, this study deep-sequenced TCR alpha and beta repertoires from monozygotic twins, from unrelated adults of various ages, and from cord blood. Replicate twin experiments were performed at different times using different library preparation protocols to rule out contamination.

The method was 5' RACE. The instrument was an Illumina HiSeq 2000. A universal primer binding site was introduced by template switching, and a unique molecular identifier was present in the final cDNA, enabling accurate counting of TCR cDNA molecules. Specific primers in the conserved constant-segment region were used to synthesize first-strand cDNA for the TCR alpha and beta chains. To control for contamination, every cDNA library carried two barcodes: a SMART-Mk sample barcode plus Illumina barcodes. TruSeq adapter sequences, together with Illumina sample barcodes, were added in two successive PCR steps. Sequencing of the TCR alpha and beta cDNA libraries was done on the Illumina HiSeq platform using custom primers. For the original study's pipeline: Unique molecular identifiers were extracted from raw reads with MiGEC, and CDR3 positions were determined with MiXCR. Recombination models were inferred per individual with the repgenHMM and IGoR tools using an EM algorithm. Shared clonotype analysis was performed with the tcR package in R, normalizing sharing by the product of cloneset sizes. Out-of-frame nonproductive sequences were analyzed to study raw recombination free of thymic and clonal selection effects. TCRdb reanalyzed the raw reads on its own, using fastp at Q25 for trimming and MiXCR for clone calling, and kept in-frame beta chains. Merged by CDR3 protein, the rows form single entries marked with the most common genes and DNA. These V and J calls rely on TCRdb rather than the paper's analysis. The sample yields about 720,000 distinct CDR3 sequences; 15% to 20% were counted once. Under 15% of the sample comes from the top ten.

As for this clonotype: No cognate antigen has been identified for it. Per-base qualities were not stored, and no clone one base away is much larger.

Overall study outcomes, separate from this receptor: In beta out-of-frame sequences, excess twin sharing was weaker, because having fewer shared sequences lowered the signal-to-noise ratio. Out-of-frame TCR alpha sequences shared between twins showed an excess of low generation-probability sequences compared with coincidental sharing between unrelated individuals. Fewer insertions were carried by abundant cord blood beta clonotypes; a weaker similar trend was observed in young adult naive repertoires, while no such trend was observed in memory repertoires. In monozygotic twins, out-of-frame TCR alpha sharing was systematically underestimated by recombination models, although the models agreed with sharing between unrelated individuals. Because the same donors could not be followed over many years, the conclusions depended on cross-sectional statistical analysis. Zero-insertion analyses could be partly confounded by invariant T cells such as MAIT and iNKT, though diverse VJ usage argued against such confounding for most clonotypes.

All donors were healthy Caucasians. The twin cohort comprised three pairs of female monozygotic twins, all aged about 18 to 29 years. Peripheral blood mononuclear cells were the source from which RNA for the TCR libraries was isolated. The germline V gene (reference sequence) yields MNHEY for CDR1 and SMNVEV for CDR2. The CDR3 runs 19 residues from the cysteine to the phenylalanine. The CDR3 DNA has 57 bases and is translated from base 1. V was cut back by 3 bases and J by 0 bases, leaving a gap of 22 bases between them. The sample was also linked to a second study, of T cells expressing NK-cell markers. As the second paper documents: About 8 donors provided sorted CD3+CD56+NKG2C+, CD3+CD56+NKG2C- and CD3+CD56-NKG2C+ T-cell subsets, whose TCR beta-chain repertoires were profiled. Of the eight sequenced donors, seven were found to be HCMV-seropositive and one was found to be HCMV-seronegative. To restrict sorting to alphabetaTCR-expressing T cells, an anti-gammadeltaTCR antibody was added in several experiments. In six donors, the dominant CD3+CD56+NKG2C+ clonotypes ranked among the top 10 CD8+ clonotypes, making up roughly 1.0-8% of CD8+ T cells. Those dominant clonotypes were again the most abundant among CD3+CD56-NKG2C+ cells in a few donors, at roughly 25-65%. Whether the expanded NKG2C-expressing T cell clones were specific for HCMV antigens was left unclear. Randomly selected healthy volunteers, three men and five women, were used as the eight sequenced donors. HCMV serostatus was determined by detecting HCMV-specific IgG in serum with a commercial ELISA kit. For over 5 donors, bulk peripheral blood T-cell repertoires were also sequenced from unsorted PBMC. Reads were demultiplexed and grouped by UMI with MIGEC, and clonotypes were assembled and quantified with MiTCR. To remove erroneous sequences, TCR cDNA sequences were retained only when supported by two or more reads. The tcR package was used for downstream repertoire analysis, and clonotypes were matched across fractions by CDR3 nucleotide sequence plus V segment. VDJmatch was used to annotate antigen specificity against VDJdb, with one amino acid substitution allowed in CDR3.

The receptor comes from a woman younger than 30 in good health. Specimen: PBMCs. The chain uses TRBV27 and TRBJ2-3, with the D call tentatively TRBD1 or TRBD2, each fitting 6 bases. Here is the DNA: TGTGCCAGCAGTTTCGGGGGCGAGGGCCGAGCTATGAGCACAGATACGCAGTATTTT. This codes for CASSFGGEGRAMSTDTQYF.